The source of this T cell receptor beta chain is a study of blood T cell repertoires in COVID-19. TCRdb's table, derived via immunoSEQ multiplex PCR, lists solely in-frame clones and lacks some. The repertoire holds fewer than 200,000 clones, with about 89% as singletons. Sample: peripheral blood. This clonotype originated in a man aged 35-49 years with active or convalescent COVID-19.

CDR3 residues: CASRFAGGRDTQYF. In nucleotides, the CDR3 is TGTGCCAGCAGGTTTGCGGGGGGGCGTGATACGCAGTATTTT. This chain uses TRBV6-5 with TRBJ2-3, with 9 bases matching TRBD2. V was clipped by 6 bases and J by 6 bases; unmatched bases: 7. CDR3 length: 14 amino acids. Germline assignment: CDR1 MNHEY and CDR2 SVGAGI.